These T cell receptor beta chains were read from a single sample in a study of T cell responses to AZD1222 COVID-19 vaccine. The assay was immunoSEQ multiplex PCR, and TCRdb's table has in-frame clones only and misses some. This table holds around 120,000 clones, around 91% found once. The specimen comprised peripheral blood, sampled 28 days after the second AZD1222 dose. The receptors were gathered from an adult who received the AZD1222 COVID-19 vaccine. Each CDR3 is given with its conserved first and last residue. The D gene is left open where the match is weak. Rows give clone size only sometimes, using once, few, many, or a class for an expanded clone.

TRBV10-1,TRBJ1-5,NA,NA,CASSESRGGNQPQHF,TGCGCCAGCAGTGAGTCAAGAGGAGGCAATCAGCCCCAGCATTTT
TRBV29-1,TRBJ2-5,NA,NA,CSGGGIYETQYF,TGCAGCGGGGGGGGCATCTACGAGACCCAGTACTTC
TRBV10-3,TRBJ2-7,NA,NA,CAISALGEQYF,TGTGCCATCAGCGCTTTGGGCGAGCAGTACTTC
TRBV15,TRBJ2-1,NA,TRBD2,CATSNGLVGEQFF,TGTGCCACCAGCAATGGACTAGTTGGTGAGCAGTTCTTC
TRBV19,TRBJ2-5,once,TRBD1,CASEAGTGFQETQYF,TGTGCCAGTGAGGCCGGGACAGGATTCCAAGAGACCCAGTACTTC
TRBV5-1,TRBJ2-7,NA,NA,CASSLEGTYEQYF,TGCGCCAGCAGCTTGGAAGGTACATACGAGCAGTACTTC
TRBV6-5,TRBJ2-1,NA,TRBD2,CASTKGGSNNEQFF,TGTGCCAGCACCAAGGGCGGGAGCAACAATGAGCAGTTCTTC
TRBV28,TRBJ1-1,NA,TRBD1,CASSLFNEGARGF,TGTGCCAGCAGTTTATTTAATGAGGGGGCTCGTGGGTTT
TRBV19,TRBJ1-3,NA,TRBD1,CASNRGGSGNTIYF,TGTGCCAGTAACAGGGGGGGTTCTGGAAACACCATATATTTT
TRBV5-1,TRBJ1-3,NA,TRBD1,CASSGTEPPNTIYF,TGCGCCAGCAGCGGGACAGAACCTCCAAACACCATATATTTT
TRBV4-1,TRBJ1-6,NA,TRBD1,CASSQGSLGQGVNSPLHF,TGCGCCAGCAGCCAAGGGTCCCTCGGACAGGGGGTTAATTCACCCCTCCACTTT
TRBV6-1,TRBJ1-5,NA,NA,CASSESFGGALNQPQHF,TGTGCCAGCAGTGAAAGTTTTGGAGGGGCCCTCAATCAGCCCCAGCATTTT
TRBV10-3,TRBJ2-5,once,TRBD1,CAISETRTGGLQSETQYF,TGTGCCATCAGTGAGACCCGGACAGGGGGGCTCCAGTCGGAGACCCAGTACTTC
TRBV28,TRBJ1-5,NA,NA,CASSLSVGSNQPQHF,TGTGCCAGCAGTTTAAGTGTTGGGAGCAATCAGCCCCAGCATTTT
TRBV7-9,TRBJ1-2,NA,NA,CASSLIRFGYTF,TGTGCCAGCAGCTTAATTAGGTTCGGCTACACCTTC